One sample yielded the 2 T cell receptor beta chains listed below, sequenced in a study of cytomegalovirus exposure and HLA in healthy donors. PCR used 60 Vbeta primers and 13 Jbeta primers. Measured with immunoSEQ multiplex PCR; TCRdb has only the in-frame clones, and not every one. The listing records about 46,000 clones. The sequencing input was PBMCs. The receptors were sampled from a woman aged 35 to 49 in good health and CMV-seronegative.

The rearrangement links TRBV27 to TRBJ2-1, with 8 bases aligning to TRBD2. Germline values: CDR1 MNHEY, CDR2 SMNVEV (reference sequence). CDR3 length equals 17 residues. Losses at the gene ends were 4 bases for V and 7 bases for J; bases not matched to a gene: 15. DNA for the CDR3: TGTGCCAGCAGTTATCCCAGCGGGAGAGGGGGTACAAATGAGCAGTTCTTC. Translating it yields CASSYPSGRGGTNEQFF.

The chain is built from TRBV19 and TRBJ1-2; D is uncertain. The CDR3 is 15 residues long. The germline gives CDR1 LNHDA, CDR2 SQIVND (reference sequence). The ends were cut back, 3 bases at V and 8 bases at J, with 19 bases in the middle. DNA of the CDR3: TGTGCCAGTAGTATCAACGGGAGGGTAGCGGAGGGCTACACCTTC. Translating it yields CASSINGRVAEGYTF.